Each of the 15 T cell receptor beta chains below was sequenced from the same sample in a study of cytomegalovirus exposure and HLA in healthy donors. Sequencing was performed with immunoSEQ multiplex PCR; in TCRdb, only in-frame clones are kept and a portion is missing. The table lists roughly 120,000 clones, approximately 89% of them singletons. The sequenced sample consisted of PBMCs. The receptors were sampled from a woman younger than 30 in good health and CMV-seronegative.

The chain uses TRBV25-1 and TRBJ2-5; 8 positions agree with TRBD2. Germline CDR1 MGHDK, CDR2 SYGVNS. The CDR3 sequence is 15 residues long. The V gene end was trimmed by 5 bases and the J gene end by 5 bases; junction bases not matched to a gene: 10. CDR3 coding DNA: TGTGCCAGCAGTAAGAGCGGGAGTCCGGGCGAGACCCAGTACTTC. Its protein product is CASSKSGSPGETQYF.

The chain has TRBV5-6 and TRBJ1-5; D unclear. Looked up from germline, CDR1 is SGHDT and CDR2 is YYEEEE. Trimming took off 3 bases at V and 3 bases at J, with 10 bases between the two ends. CDR3 length equals 14 residues. CDR3 loop: CASSSTVLNQPQHF. CDR3 DNA sequence: TGTGCCAGCAGCTCTACGGTTCTCAATCAGCCCCAGCATTTT. The whole variable domain, remainder taken from reference TRBV5-6 and TRBJ1-5, is DAGVTQSPTHLIKTRGQQVTLRCSPKSGHDTVSWYQQALGQGPQFIFQYYEEEERQRGNFPDRFSGHQFPNYSSELNVNALLLGDSALYLCASSSTVLNQPQHFGDGTRLSIL.

The chain recombines TRBV15 with TRBJ2-7; perhaps TRBD1 as D (5 bases). The CDR3 totals 13 residues. The ends were cut back, 3 bases at V and 2 bases at J, with 8 bases in the middle. From germline, CDR1 is LNHNV and CDR2 YYDKDF (reference sequence). The CDR3 here is CATSSRDTYEQYF. The CDR3 coding sequence is TGTGCCACCAGCAGCAGGGATACCTACGAGCAGTACTTC.

The chain combines TRBV7-8 with TRBJ2-2, with a weak D call TRBD2 (6 bases). The CDR3 has 16 amino acids. Per the germline V gene, CDR1 is SGHVS and CDR2 is FQNEAQ. The V and J ends lost 11 bases and 3 bases respectively, with 22 bases between them. The CDR3 DNA is TGTGCCCAGCGTTTAGGTTATCCGGGAGACACCGGGGAGCTGTTTTTT. It codes for CAQRLGYPGDTGELFF.

This sequence joins TRBV5-4 and TRBJ2-5, with 9 nucleotides matching TRBD2. The CDR3 consists of 14 residues. The germline V gene encodes CDR1 SGHNT and CDR2 YYREEE (reference sequence). Trimming took 2 bases from V and 5 from J; bases not matched to a gene: 4. CDR3 DNA sequence: TGTGCCAGCAGCTTCTGGCGGGAGGGGGAGACCCAGTACTTC. Translated, it gives CASSFWREGETQYF.

The chain uses TRBV5-6 and TRBJ2-7; TRBD1 might be the D (6 bases). Germline CDR1 reads SGHDT; CDR2 reads YYEEEE. This CDR3 region has 13 residues. V dropped 4 bases and J dropped 5 bases, with 13 bases sitting between them. The CDR3 DNA reads TGTGCCAGCAGCATACAGGGAGTCCACGAGCAGTACTTC. Translated, it gives CASSIQGVHEQYF.

This clone appeared once. This chain joins TRBV11-2 and TRBJ1-2; 9 bases line up with TRBD1. Germline V gene sequence: CDR1 SGHAT, CDR2 FQNNGV. The CDR3 sequence is 15 residues long. V dropped 4 bases and J dropped 6; count of bases not matched to a gene: 9. The CDR3 region has the DNA TGTGCCAGCAGCTCGAACAGGGGGCTAGTGGATGGCTACACCTTC. Encoded protein: CASSSNRGLVDGYTF.

The CDR3 sequence: CASGRGRWEQYF. DNA for the CDR3: TGTGCCAGCGGAAGGGGGCGTTGGGAGCAGTACTTC. The chain joins TRBV28 to TRBJ2-7, with 7 bases matching TRBD1. J lost 7 bases, V lost 8 bases, and 8 bases had no gene match. The germline CDR1 and CDR2 sequences are MDHEN and SYDVKM. The CDR3 spans 12 residues.

V gene TRBV19 combines with J gene TRBJ2-3; 10 nucleotides match TRBD2. Unmatched junction bases numbered 4, after V lost 3 bases and J lost 4 bases. CDR3 size: 15 residues. Germline V CDR1 and CDR2: LNHDA, SQIVND (reference sequence). CDR3 sequence: CASSIASGSADTQYF. CDR3 nucleotide sequence: TGTGCCAGTAGTATTGCTAGCGGGAGCGCAGATACGCAGTATTTT.

The chain couples TRBV6-1 to TRBJ1-2, with TRBD1 matching 7 bases. V shed 4 bases and J 4 bases; nucleotides not matched to a gene: 3. CDR3 length: 13 amino acids. CDR1 and CDR2 (germline): MNHNS, SASEGT. CDR3 residues: CASSAGQFYGYTF. The CDR3 bases are TGTGCCAGCAGTGCGGGACAGTTCTATGGCTACACCTTC.

The chain employs TRBV29-1 and TRBJ1-2; maybe TRBD1 (6 bases). Trimming stripped 3 bases from V and 5 bases from J, with 10 bases between. CDR3 size: 12 residues. Looked up from germline, CDR1 is SQVTM and CDR2 is ANQGSEA. The CDR3 nucleotides read TGCAGCGTTGAGGCAGGGGCGTATGGCTACACCTTC. As protein: CSVEAGAYGYTF.

The V gene is TRBV7-3, the J gene TRBJ2-1; TRBD2 agrees at 13 bases. With 5 bases clipped from V and 6 bases from J, the junction kept 7 bases outside the gene matches. The CDR3 runs to 16 residues. Germline assignment: CDR1 SGHTA and CDR2 FQGTGA. The chain's CDR3 is CASSEMTSGRINEQFF. The CDR3 DNA follows: TGTGCCAGCAGCGAAATGACTAGCGGGAGGATCAATGAGCAGTTCTTC.

The J gene is TRBJ2-5, the V gene TRBV4-2; D perhaps matches TRBD2 (6 bases). The germline V gene has CDR1 LGHNA and CDR2 YNFKEQ. V dropped 0 bases and J dropped 5 bases, with 13 bases sitting between them. This CDR3 spans 15 amino acids. CDR3: CASSQERGSGETQYF. The DNA of the CDR3 is TGTGCCAGCAGCCAAGAGAGGGGCAGCGGGGAGACCCAGTACTTC.

This clone is a singleton in its sample. This chain links TRBV12-5 with TRBJ1-5; D remains unclear. V gave up 2 bases and J gave up 4 bases, with 12 bases separating them. Germline loops: CDR1 LGHNT, CDR2 FRNRAP. The CDR3 spans 15 residues. The CDR3: CASGLSRGGNQPQHF. CDR3 sequence (DNA): TGTGCTAGTGGTTTGAGTCGTGGCGGAAATCAGCCCCAGCATTTT.

This sequence joins TRBV30 and TRBJ2-6; 8 positions match TRBD1. This CDR3 spans 15 amino acids. Germline-derived CDR1 and CDR2 are GTSNPN and SVGIG (reference sequence). The V and J ends lost 6 bases and 6 bases, in that order; junction bases with no gene match: 10. The CDR3 DNA sequence: TGTGCCTGTCCGAACAGGGGGATCTCGGCCAACGTCCTGACTTTC. Its protein is CACPNRGISANVLTF.